These T cell receptor beta chains were read from a single sample in a study of cytomegalovirus exposure and HLA in healthy donors. Libraries were prepared by immunoSEQ multiplex PCR; TCRdb keeps only in-frame clonotypes and omits some of them. This sample has about 190,000 clones; over 65% occur once, and the top ten carry about 2.4%. What was sequenced was PBMCs. The receptors were sampled from a woman aged 45-59 years in good health and CMV-seropositive. CDR3s include the opening cysteine and the closing phenylalanine or tryptophan. D genes are given only for firm matches. Only some rows state a clone size, as once, few, many or a class for expanded clones.

size	V	D	J	CDR3	DNA
NA	TRBV6-4	TRBD2	TRBJ2-7	CASRLKVPAGVSYEQYF	TGTGCCAGCAGACTCAAGGTACCGGCGGGGGTGTCCTACGAGCAGTACTTC
medium-sized	TRBV4-3	NA	TRBJ1-2	CASSQDPGRFYYTF	TGCGCCAGCAGCCAAGATCCCGGGAGATTTTACTACACCTTC
NA	TRBV28	NA	TRBJ2-3	CASSLPTEIKDTQYF	TGTGCCAGCAGTCTACCGACAGAAATCAAAGATACGCAGTATTTT
NA	TRBV19	TRBD1	TRBJ1-1	CASSRETGKNTEAFF	TGTGCCAGTAGTAGAGAGACAGGGAAGAACACTGAAGCTTTCTTT
few	TRBV7-2	NA	TRBJ2-3	CASSSGLSPDTQYF	TGTGCCAGCAGCTCGGGACTGTCACCAGATACGCAGTATTTT
NA	TRBV5-4	NA	TRBJ1-4	CASSFPIEGEKLFF	TGTGCCAGCAGCTTCCCGATTGAGGGTGAAAAACTGTTTTTT
few	TRBV5-6	NA	TRBJ2-1	CASSFGSNEQFF	TGTGCCAGCAGCTTTGGGAGCAATGAGCAGTTCTTC
NA	TRBV6-1	TRBD1	TRBJ1-6	CASSETGGYGSPLHF	TGTGCCAGCAGTGAGACAGGGGGCTATGGGTCACCCCTCCACTTT
NA	TRBV19	TRBD1	TRBJ2-3	CASSIGTDTQYF	TGTGCCAGTAGTATTGGGACAGATACGCAGTACTTT
NA	TRBV6-1	NA	TRBJ2-1	CASSEGRAGKQFF	TGTGCCAGCAGTGAAGGGAGGGCGGGAAAGCAGTTCTTC
NA	TRBV9	TRBD2	TRBJ2-1	CASSVGGLRNEQFF	TGTGCCAGCAGCGTAGGGGGACTACGAAATGAGCAGTTCTTC
NA	TRBV2	TRBD1	TRBJ2-5	CASSEGTGGLQYF	TGTGCCAGCAGTGAGGGGACAGGAGGCCTTCAGTACTTC
NA	TRBV7-9	NA	TRBJ2-1	CASSSRAPYNEQFF	TGTGCCAGCAGCTCGAGGGCCCCCTACAATGAGCAGTTCTTC
NA	TRBV6-5	NA	TRBJ1-1	CASSAGIGTEAFF	TGTGCCAGCAGTGCAGGGATTGGCACTGAAGCTTTCTTT
NA	TRBV30	NA	TRBJ2-7	CAWSVGQGISYEQYF	TGTGCCTGGAGTGTAGGGCAGGGGATCTCCTACGAGCAGTACTTC
once	TRBV9	NA	TRBJ2-7	CASSVASGETYEQYF	TGTGCCAGCAGCGTAGCCAGCGGAGAGACCTACGAGCAGTACTTC
once	TRBV5-4	NA	TRBJ2-2	CASSTRGSSNTGELFF	TGTGCCAGCAGCACCCGTGGGAGTTCTAACACCGGGGAGCTGTTTTTT
once	TRBV5-8	TRBD2	TRBJ2-1	CASSLVSHSGGDNEQFF	TGTGCCAGCAGCTTGGTATCCCACAGCGGGGGGGACAATGAGCAGTTCTTC
NA	TRBV7-8	TRBD1	TRBJ1-1	CASSPAAGGKTEAFF	TGTGCCAGCAGCCCCGCCGCAGGGGGGAAAACTGAAGCTTTCTTT
NA	TRBV5-6	NA	TRBJ2-3	CASSLEGGASRTQYF	TGTGCCAGCAGCTTGGAAGGCGGGGCAAGCCGTACGCAGTATTTT
NA	TRBV9	TRBD1	TRBJ1-2	CASSGYRGGYTF	TGTGCCAGCAGCGGCTACAGGGGCGGCTACACCTTC
once	TRBV19	NA	TRBJ1-1	CATSMGGTEAFF	TGTGCCACTTCGATGGGGGGGACTGAAGCTTTCTTT
NA	TRBV5-4	NA	TRBJ2-2	CASSLGAHRTNTGELFF	TGTGCCAGCAGCTTGGGGGCCCACAGGACGAACACCGGGGAGCTGTTTTTT
few	TRBV7-9	TRBD1	TRBJ2-3	CASSSGQGRTDTQYF	TGTGCCAGCAGCTCGGGACAGGGTAGGACAGATACGCAGTATTTT
NA	TRBV7-2	NA	TRBJ1-1	CASSLDRAYTEAFF	TGTGCCAGCAGCTTAGACAGGGCGTATACTGAAGCTTTCTTT
once	TRBV2	TRBD1	TRBJ1-6	CASSGQGRNSPLHF	TGTGCCAGCAGTGGACAGGGCCGTAATTCACCCCTCCACTTT
NA	TRBV10-3	TRBD2	TRBJ2-2	CAIKERGGENTGELFF	TGTGCCATCAAAGAGCGGGGGGGCGAGAACACCGGGGAGCTGTTTTTT
NA	TRBV9	NA	TRBJ2-3	CASSVRAGGTDTQYF	TGTGCCAGCAGCGTACGGGCGGGTGGCACAGATACGCAGTATTTT
NA	TRBV7-8	NA	TRBJ2-3	CASSPRADTQYF	TGTGCCAGCAGCCCGCGGGCCGATACGCAGTATTTT
NA	TRBV9	NA	TRBJ1-2	CASSFRTSNYGYTF	TGTGCCAGCAGCTTTAGGACTTCTAACTATGGCTACACCTTC
NA	TRBV5-5	TRBD1	TRBJ2-7	CASSGGTGSLYEQYF	TGTGCCAGCAGCGGCGGGACAGGGTCTCTCTACGAGCAGTACTTC
NA	TRBV7-9	TRBD1	TRBJ1-6	CASSFGQGVNSPLHF	TGTGCCAGCAGCTTTGGACAGGGGGTTAATTCACCCCTCCACTTT
NA	TRBV2	NA	TRBJ2-2	CASSSVEAGELFF	TGTGCCAGCTCTAGCGTTGAAGCCGGGGAGCTGTTTTTT
NA	TRBV11-3	NA	TRBJ2-3	CASSLQGGTDTQYF	TGTGCCAGCAGCTTACAGGGTGGCACAGATACGCAGTATTTT
NA	TRBV7-2	TRBD2	TRBJ2-1	CASSSGGGSSYNEQFF	TGTGCCAGCAGCTCGGGGGGGGGTAGCTCCTACAATGAGCAGTTCTTC
NA	TRBV29-1	NA	TRBJ1-1	CSVQQGMNTEAFF	TGCAGCGTTCAACAGGGCATGAACACTGAAGCTTTCTTT